These 14 T cell receptor beta chains originate from one sample sequenced in a study of T cells in Graves' hyperthyroidism and ophthalmopathy. Amplification targeted TCR beta CDR3 regions from RNA transcripts. In the first-round RT-PCR of the TCR CDR3, the HTBI primer set was used. Via MiXCR, TCRdb re-called the multiplex PCR reads, giving one row per CDR3 protein. This table holds more than 500,000 distinct CDR3 sequences, 13% to 15% found once. The sequenced sample consisted of blood. The source is a woman between 35 and 50 years old with Graves' hyperthyroidism.

This clonotype was seen many times. V is TRBV7-8 and J is TRBJ2-1; 12 nucleotides agree with TRBD2. The CDR3 is 15 amino acids. The V and J ends lost 4 bases and 7 bases, in that order; junction bases with no gene match: 5. From germline, CDR1 is SGHVS and CDR2 FQNEAQ. The CDR3 reads CASSSPTSGSNEQFF. In nucleotides, the CDR3 is TGTGCCAGCAGCTCGCCGACTAGCGGGAGTAATGAGCAGTTCTTC.

V usage is TRBV20-1 and J usage is TRBJ1-2, with D unresolved. This CDR3 has 13 residues. Trimming left V 6 bases short and J 0 bases short, with 11 bases between. CDR1 is DFQATT, CDR2 SNEGSKA, per germline (reference sequence). CDR3 protein: CSAPDGANYGYTF. In DNA form, the CDR3 reads TGCAGTGCACCGGACGGGGCTAACTATGGCTACACCTTC.

The chain uses TRBV20-1 and TRBJ2-2, with TRBD1 as a possible D gene (6 bases). The CDR3 is made up of 12 amino acids. Germline V gene lookup returns CDR1 DFQATT and CDR2 SNEGSKA (reference sequence). CDR3 bases: TGCCAGGGGACACAGAACACCGGGGAGCTGTTTTTT. Its protein is CQGTQNTGELFF.

This clonotype was recorded a few times. The V call is TRBV19, the J call TRBJ1-5; the match to TRBD1 covers 9 bases. Germline assignment: CDR1 LNHDA and CDR2 SQIVND (reference sequence). The ends lost 5 bases at V and 7 bases at J; junction bases unmatched: 6. CDR3 length equals 14 residues. As DNA, the CDR3 is TGTGCCAGTAGTTCGACAGGGGGAAAGCAGCCCCAGCATTTT. Amino acids: CASSSTGGKQPQHF. Supplemented by reference TRBV19 and TRBJ1-5, the full variable domain reads DGGITQSPKYLFRKEGQNVTLSCEQNLNHDAMYWYRQDPGQGLRLIYYSQIVNDFQKGDIAEGYSVSREKKESFPLTVTSAQKNPTAFYLCASSSTGGKQPQHFGDGTRLSIL.

At least ten counts were recorded for this clonotype. The J gene is TRBJ2-3, the V gene TRBV7-9, with 12 nucleotides matching TRBD2. The CDR3 has 16 amino acids. V lost 3 bases, J lost 1 base, and 2 bases stayed unmatched. Germline-derived CDR1 and CDR2 are SEHNR and FQNEAQ (reference sequence). CDR3 DNA: TGTGCCAGCAGCTTGACTAGCGGGAGTGGCACAGATACGCAGTATTTT. Residues: CASSLTSGSGTDTQYF.

This clonotype was picked up many times. The chain links TRBV27 to TRBJ2-1; 11 bases align to TRBD2. Germline V gene lookup returns CDR1 MNHEY and CDR2 SMNVEV (reference sequence). The CDR3 contains 15 residues. V trimming: 2 bases; J trimming: 8 bases; junction bases outside the gene matches: 5. In DNA form, the CDR3 reads TGTGCCAGCAGTTTACCTAGCGGGAGGTGGGATGAGCAGTTCTTC. This gives the protein CASSLPSGRWDEQFF.

The sample holds a few counts of this clonotype. V usage is TRBV25-1 and J usage is TRBJ1-4; D remains ambiguous. With 9 bases removed from V and 1 base from J, the gap between germline ends came to 12 bases. The CDR3 is 14 residues long. Germline CDR1 reads MGHDK; CDR2 reads SYGVNS. This CDR3 is CARRSDGTNEKLFF. The CDR3, as DNA: TGTGCCAGGAGGTCCGACGGAACTAATGAAAAACTGTTTTTT.

This clonotype was counted between two and nine times. This may stem from a read error, because a much larger clone lies one nucleotide away. The rearrangement joins TRBV27 to TRBJ1-1, with D perhaps TRBD1 (5 bases). V lost 6 bases, J lost 3 bases, and 17 bases lay in between. Germline CDR1 reads MNHEY; CDR2 reads SMNVEV (reference sequence). The CDR3 is made up of 15 amino acids. The CDR3: CASSLLGRADTEAFF. Written as DNA, the CDR3 is TGTGCCAGCAGCCTCCTCGGCAGGGCGGACACTGAAGCTTTCTTT.

This clonotype was observed many times. The rearrangement links TRBV28 to TRBJ2-1; D perhaps matches TRBD2 (5 bases). Per germline, CDR1 MDHEN and CDR2 SYDVKM. The CDR3 is made up of 14 amino acids. V lost 5 bases, J lost 2 bases, and 10 bases lay in between. CDR3: CASSRGSPYNEQFF. The CDR3 DNA reads TGTGCCAGCAGTAGAGGGAGTCCCTACAATGAGCAGTTCTTC. The complete variable domain, with remaining parts taken from reference TRBV28 and TRBJ2-1, reads DVKVTQSSRYLVKRTGEKVFLECVQDMDHENMFWYRQDPGLGLRLIYFSYDVKMKEKGDIPEGYSVSREKKERFSLILESASTNQTSMYLCASSRGSPYNEQFFGPGTRLTVL.

In its sample, this clonotype was seen many times. The V gene is TRBV20-1, the J gene TRBJ2-2; weak D call: TRBD2 (6 bases). V was cut by 6 bases and J by 3 bases, with 11 bases left in between. The CDR3 has 13 residues. CDR1 and CDR2 from the germline V gene are DFQATT and SNEGSKA (reference sequence). The CDR3 loop reads CSAPTGDTGELFF. The CDR3 DNA is TGCAGTGCCCCTACGGGGGACACCGGGGAGCTGTTTTTT.

This chain joins TRBV20-1 and TRBJ2-7; maybe TRBD1 (5 bases). The V end lost 3 bases, the J end lost 1 base, and 10 bases lay between the germline ends. Germline CDR1 is DFQATT and CDR2 is SNEGSKA (reference sequence). This CDR3 is 13 amino acids long. DNA for the CDR3: TGCAGTGCTAGCATAGACAGATCCTACGAGCAGTACTTC. Its translation is CSASIDRSYEQYF.

The chain joins TRBV7-9 to TRBJ1-1, with a weak D call TRBD1 (6 bases). The germline V gene encodes CDR1 SEHNR and CDR2 FQNEAQ (reference sequence). Trimming stripped 7 bases from V and 5 bases from J, with 14 bases between. This CDR3 contains 13 residues. CDR3 nucleotide sequence: TGTGCCAGCATGCCAGAAGGGGGTACTGAAGCTTTCTTT. Translation gives CASMPEGGTEAFF. Using reference TRBV7-9 and TRBJ1-1 for the parts outside the CDR3, the full variable domain is DTGVSQNPRHKITKRGQNVTFRCDPISEHNRLYWYRQTLGQGPEFLTYFQNEAQLEKSRLLSDRFSAERPKGSFSTLEIQRTEQGDSAMYLCASMPEGGTEAFFGQGTRLTVV.

This clonotype was counted ten times or more. This chain connects TRBV28 to TRBJ2-7; 14 bases map to TRBD2. The trim removed 6 bases at V and 3 bases at J, leaving 4 bases unmatched. The CDR3 has 15 residues. Germline-derived CDR1 and CDR2 are MDHEN and SYDVKM. As DNA, the CDR3 is TGTGCCAGCAGCACGGGACTAGCGGGAGTCTACGAGCAGTACTTC. Its translation: CASSTGLAGVYEQYF.

This clonotype has ten or more counts. The CDR3 region has the DNA TGTGCCATGGGCCTCCTAAACGGACTAGCCTCTTCTACCTGGGACCAAGAGACCCAGTACTTC. Its translation is CAMGLLNGLASSTWDQETQYF. This sequence joins TRBV2 and TRBJ2-5; 8 positions match TRBD2. J gave up 0 bases and V 10 bases, and 28 bases lay outside the gene matches. CDR1 is SNHLY and CDR2 is FYNNEI in the germline V gene. The CDR3 spans 21 residues.